This entry lists 24 T cell receptor beta chains sequenced from one sample in a study of blood T cell repertoires in COVID-19. Generated by immunoSEQ multiplex PCR, the TCRdb table keeps only in-frame clones and is missing some. The table lists hundreds of thousands of clones, about nine tenths of them singletons. Sequenced sample: peripheral blood. All receptors derive from a woman in her twenties or thirties with COVID-19, enrolled during active disease.

This clone was seen more than once but under ten times. The chain has TRBV6-2 or TRBV6-3 and TRBJ2-3; perhaps TRBD2 as D (5 bases). V lost 0 bases to trimming and J lost 2 bases, with 9 bases between them. The CDR3 runs to 15 residues. Germline lookup yields CDR1 MNHEY and CDR2 SVGEGT. CDR3 coding DNA: TGTGCCAGCAGTTACTCGTTCGGACTCACAGATACGCAGTATTTT. It codes for CASSYSFGLTDTQYF.

The table lists this clone with a count of one. V gene TRBV19 combines with J gene TRBJ2-1; 10 nucleotides line up with TRBD2. The V gene's germline CDR1 is LNHDA and CDR2 SQIVND (reference sequence). The CDR3 extends over 15 amino acids. J was trimmed by 7 bases and V by 3 bases; bases with no gene match: 6. CDR3 DNA sequence: TGTGCCAGTAGTATTACTGGACTAGCGGCGAATGAGCAGTTCTTC. It yields the protein CASSITGLAANEQFF.

The chain has TRBV3-1 (or the pseudogene TRBV3-2) and TRBJ2-2; 7 bases line up with TRBD2. Germline V gene data show CDR1 as LGHDT and CDR2 as YNNKEL (reference sequence). The CDR3 spans 16 residues. With 3 bases clipped from V and 1 base from J, the junction kept 5 bases outside the gene matches. Here the CDR3 DNA reads TGTGCCAGCAGCCAGGGCGGGAGACAGAACACCGGGGAGCTGTTTTTT. The encoded protein is CASSQGGRQNTGELFF.

The chain joins TRBV18 to TRBJ2-3; D is ambiguous. CDR3 size: 16 residues. Deletions cut 3 bases from V and 0 bases from J, with 13 bases between. In germline, CDR1 is KGHSH, CDR2 LQKENI. For the CDR3, the DNA is TGTGCCAGCTCACCCCAGTCCTTCTCCAGCACAGATACGCAGTATTTT. Protein: CASSPQSFSSTDTQYF.

The rearrangement links TRBV10-1 to TRBJ2-3; 8 bases are shared with TRBD1. CDR3 length: 14 residues. Losses at the gene ends were 3 bases for V and 6 bases for J; bases not matched to a gene: 5. Germline CDR1 reads WNHNN; CDR2 reads SYGVQD (reference sequence). The CDR3 spells CASSDGQGVDTQYF. CDR3 nucleotide sequence: TGCGCCAGCAGTGATGGACAGGGTGTTGATACGCAGTATTTT.

The chain links TRBV4-1 to TRBJ2-5; TRBD1 might be the D (6 bases). The length of the CDR3 is 13 residues. Trimming shortened V by 3 bases and J by 5 bases, and 10 bases separated the two germline ends. Germline V CDR1 and CDR2: MGHRA, YSYEKL. CDR3 region: CASSQGAGETQYF. For the CDR3, the DNA is TGCGCCAGCAGCCAGGGGGCTGGCGAGACCCAGTACTTC.

This clone appeared once. The rearrangement uses TRBV7-9 and TRBJ2-3; 9 nucleotides align to TRBD2. The J segment lost 8 bases and the V segment lost 3 bases, leaving 6 bases of the junction unmatched. The CDR3 has 14 amino acids. Germline values: CDR1 SEHNR, CDR2 FQNEAQ (reference sequence). The CDR3 loop is CASSFAGGPTTQYF. CDR3 coding DNA: TGTGCCAGCAGCTTTGCGGGAGGGCCGACTACGCAGTATTTT.

This clone was counted between two and nine times. This sequence joins TRBV6-6 and TRBJ2-7, with 11 bases matching TRBD2. The CDR3 totals 16 residues. V gave up 2 bases and J gave up 4 bases; unmatched junction bases: 7. Germline V gene data show CDR1 as MNHNY and CDR2 as SVGAGI (reference sequence). CDR3 nucleotides: TGTGCCAGCAGTTACGGGGGACTAGCGGAAGTATACGAGCAGTACGTC. It codes for CASSYGGLAEVYEQYV.

Worth noting for this clone: The sample has other DNA sequences that encode this CDR3 too. The V gene is TRBV11-2, the J gene TRBJ2-7, with 7 bases lining up with TRBD1. Germline V gives CDR1 SGHAT, CDR2 FQNNGV. The length of the CDR3 is 12 residues. V lost 4 bases, J lost 4 bases, and 1 base stayed unmatched. The CDR3 protein is CASSSQGYEQYF. The CDR3 DNA reads TGTGCCAGCAGCTCACAGGGGTACGAGCAGTACTTC.

The V and J genes are TRBV14 and TRBJ2-7, with TRBD2 matching over 14 bases. The CDR3 length is 15 residues. Per the germline V gene, CDR1 is SGHDN and CDR2 is FVKESK. The V and J ends lost 5 bases and 5 bases, in that order; junction bases with no gene match: 5. The CDR3 reads CASSYRTSGGNEQYF. The CDR3 coding sequence is TGTGCCAGCAGCTACCGGACTAGCGGGGGGAACGAGCAGTACTTC.

The chain uses TRBV7-2 and TRBJ2-5; TRBD2 aligns across 11 bases. This CDR3 comprises 16 residues. Germline V CDR1 and CDR2: SGHTA, FQGNSA. J gave up 4 bases and V 4 bases, and 8 bases lay outside the gene matches. DNA of the CDR3: TGTGCCAGCAGCTCTTTAGCGGGAGGGCCGGGAGAGACCCAGTACTTC. Translated: CASSSLAGGPGETQYF. Full variable domain (remainder filled in from reference TRBV7-2 and TRBJ2-5): GAGVSQSPSNKVTEKGKDVELRCDPISGHTALYWYRQSLGQGLEFLIYFQGNSAPDKSGLPSDRFSAERTGGSVSTLTIQRTQQEDSAVYLCASSSLAGGPGETQYFGPGTRLLVL.

This clone was seen just once. The gene calls are TRBV14 and TRBJ2-2; tentative D call: TRBD1 (5 bases). V lost 0 bases, J lost 4 bases, and 18 bases lay in between. CDR3 length equals 18 residues. Germline-derived CDR1 and CDR2 are SGHDN and FVKESK. The DNA for the CDR3 is TGTGCCAGCAGCCAAGATTCGGGTAGTCGGACACCCACCGGGGAGCTGTTTTTT. This translates into CASSQDSGSRTPTGELFF.

The rearrangement joins TRBV4-2 to TRBJ1-5, with 7 bases aligning to TRBD1. The CDR3 has 19 residues. Trimming removed 1 base from V and 5 bases from J; junction bases left unmatched: 17. Germline V CDR1 and CDR2: LGHNA, YNFKEQ. CDR3 region: CASSQGYSRTGWGYQPQHF. CDR3 nucleotide sequence: TGTGCCAGCAGCCAAGGATATTCAAGGACAGGTTGGGGGTATCAGCCCCAGCATTTT.

This clone showed up just once. The genes are TRBV20-1 and TRBJ2-3, with 7 bases identical to TRBD1. Per the germline V gene, CDR1 is DFQATT and CDR2 is SNEGSKA (reference sequence). Germline trimming cut 3 bases from V and 5 bases from J; bases unmatched to any gene: 5. This CDR3 is built from 13 residues. DNA for the CDR3: TGCAGTGCTAGTGGACAGGCGGGAGATACGCAGTATTTT. It encodes CSASGQAGDTQYF.

The CDR3 region is CASSSSGYEQYV. The DNA for the CDR3 is TGTGCCAGCAGTTCTAGCGGCTACGAGCAGTACGTC. V gene TRBV6-2 or TRBV6-3 combines with J gene TRBJ2-7; 7 nucleotides agree with TRBD2. Germline V CDR1 and CDR2: MNHEY, SVGEGT. The trim removed 4 bases at V and 3 bases at J, leaving 0 bases unmatched. The CDR3 is 12 amino acids.

The gene calls are TRBV2 and TRBJ1-5, with a tentative D call TRBD1 (6 bases). The CDR3 consists of 13 residues. Germline V gene lookup returns CDR1 SNHLY and CDR2 FYNNEI. V was cut by 5 bases and J by 7 bases, with 12 bases left in between. The DNA for the CDR3 is TGTGCCAGCAGTCCAAGGGGGAACCAGCCCCAGCATTTT. It yields the protein CASSPRGNQPQHF.

As DNA, the CDR3 is TGCGCCAGCAGCTCTAGCACAGATACGCAGTATTTT. Its protein is CASSSSTDTQYF. The V and J genes are TRBV5-1 and TRBJ2-3, with unresolved D. The CDR3 has 12 amino acids. Trimming stripped 3 bases from V and 0 bases from J, with 2 bases between. From germline, CDR1 is SGHRS and CDR2 YFSETQ.

Only one count was recorded for this clone. The gene calls are TRBV15 and TRBJ2-1; the match to TRBD1 covers 7 bases. The CDR3 spans 13 residues. Trimming took 5 bases from V and 8 from J; bases not matched to a gene: 6. Germline lookup yields CDR1 LNHNV and CDR2 YYDKDF (reference sequence). CDR3 amino acids: CATSGRQGHEQFF. DNA of the CDR3: TGTGCCACCAGCGGAAGACAGGGCCATGAGCAGTTCTTC.

This CDR3 reads CASSQRDRAPYTF. The CDR3 nucleotides are TGTGCCAGCAGCCAGAGGGACAGGGCTCCCTACACCTTC. The chain couples TRBV14 to TRBJ1-2, with 9 bases matching TRBD1. Germline V gives CDR1 SGHDN, CDR2 FVKESK. The CDR3 is 13 amino acids. Trimming cost V 3 bases and J 10 bases; bases outside gene matches: 6.

This sequence joins TRBV5-6 and TRBJ1-2; 8 bases are a match to TRBD1. V lost 4 bases to trimming and J lost 8 bases; unmatched junction nucleotides: 4. CDR1 is SGHDT and CDR2 is YYEEEE in the germline V gene. This CDR3 comprises 12 residues. CDR3 DNA sequence: TGTGCCAGCAGCGACGGGACAGGCGGCTACACCTTC. Encoded protein: CASSDGTGGYTF.

This clone was counted once. V gene TRBV18 combines with J gene TRBJ2-5, with a weak D call TRBD2 (5 bases). From germline, CDR1 is KGHSH and CDR2 LQKENI. The CDR3 totals 15 residues. V lost 2 bases and J lost 4, with 14 bases in between. CDR3 nucleotides: TGTGCCAGCTCACCAGTCAGTTCCAGCGGAGAGACCCAGTACTTC. As protein: CASSPVSSSGETQYF.

The V and J genes are TRBV3-1 (or the pseudogene TRBV3-2) and TRBJ2-1; 11 nucleotides match TRBD2. The CDR3 is 19 amino acids. Per germline, CDR1 LGHDT and CDR2 YNNKEL (reference sequence). The J segment lost 5 bases and the V segment lost 0 bases, leaving 12 bases of the junction unmatched. In nucleotides, the CDR3 is TGTGCCAGCAGCCAAGATCGCGTAGCGGGAGGGCAATGGGACAATGAGCAGTTCTTC. Its translation: CASSQDRVAGGQWDNEQFF.

This rearrangement joins TRBV10-3 to TRBJ2-2; 9 bases line up with TRBD2. The germline V gene has CDR1 ENHRY and CDR2 SYGVKD. The J segment lost 4 bases and the V segment lost 4 bases, leaving 4 bases of the junction unmatched. The CDR3 covers 15 residues. In nucleotides, the CDR3 is TGTGCCATCAGTGGGCTAGCGGGACCCACCGGGGAGCTGTTTTTT. Protein: CAISGLAGPTGELFF.

The CDR3 sequence is CASSPKKEGAYIIYTDTQYF. The DNA for the CDR3 is TGTGCCAGCTCACCTAAGAAAGAGGGGGCGTACATAATATACACAGATACGCAGTATTTT. The rearrangement links TRBV18 to TRBJ2-3; TRBD1 matches at 7 bases. The J segment lost 2 bases and the V segment lost 3 bases, leaving 20 bases of the junction unmatched. Germline CDR1 and CDR2: KGHSH and LQKENI. The CDR3 runs to 20 residues.